This TCR beta chain was captured by sequencing in a study of shared clonotypes between healthy human individuals. About the research overall: The people who gave samples were two women and a few men aged 18 to 49. Whole-study findings and limits: Apart from blood, nothing was sampled; tissue repertoires likely differ.

Details on this clone: Its cognate antigen is unknown.

A split of CD4+ cells into CD45RA+ naive and CD45RA-negative memory subsets was performed. Germline V gene data show CDR1 as LGHNA and CDR2 as YSLEER. V was pared by 3 bases and J by 3 bases, with 12 bases between. The CDR3 extends over 14 amino acids. As processed by the authors: Filtering of immunoSEQ junctional sequences could not match full-length read filtering. Here immunoSEQ multiplex PCR was the method, and the copy in TCRdb shows in-frame clones only, minus some. D and trimming were read from the DNA, whereas the V and J calls and clone size are those reported in that table. The sample contains some 2,500,000 clones, approximately 90% of which appear only once.

Sequenced sample: naive CD4+ T cells from PBMCs. The subset denotes: CD45RA+ positively selected. The chain joins TRBV4-3 to TRBJ2-7, with a possible D match to TRBD2 (6 bases). This sequence was found in a young man in good health. Some clones in this sample may be carry-over from other donors' samples. The CDR3 coding sequence is TGCGCCAGCAGCCACCGCACGGGGGACTACGAGCAGTACTTC. This encodes CASSHRTGDYEQYF.